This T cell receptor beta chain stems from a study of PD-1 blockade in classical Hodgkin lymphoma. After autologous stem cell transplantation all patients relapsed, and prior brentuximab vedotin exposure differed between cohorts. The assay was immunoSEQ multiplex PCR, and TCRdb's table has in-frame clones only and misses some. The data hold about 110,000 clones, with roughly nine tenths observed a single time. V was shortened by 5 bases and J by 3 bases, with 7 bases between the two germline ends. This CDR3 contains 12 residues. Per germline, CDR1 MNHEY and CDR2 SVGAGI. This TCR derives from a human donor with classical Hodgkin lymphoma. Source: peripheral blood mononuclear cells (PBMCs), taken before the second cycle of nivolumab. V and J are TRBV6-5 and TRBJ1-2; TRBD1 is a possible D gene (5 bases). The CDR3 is CASSQQDYGYTF. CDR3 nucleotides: TGTGCCAGCAGTCAACAGGACTATGGCTACACCTTC.